A single TCR beta chain is shown here with its context. V shed 5 bases, J shed 4 bases, and the junction held 7 bases outside the gene matches. The CDR3 is 16 amino acids. CDR1 is MDHEN and CDR2 is SYDVKM in the germline V gene. In the authors' methods: Amplification from reference gene primers served as the basis for estimated nucleated cell counts. Data came from immunoSEQ multiplex PCR; TCRdb stores just in-frame clones and leaves some out. V, J and clone size reflect that table, while D and trimming were determined from the DNA. The sample gives fewer than 250,000 clones, about nine tenths of which show up once; about 1.1% is in the top ten. These data belong to a study of blood T cell repertoires in COVID-19. Study-level information: The United States, Italy and Spain were the sources of the acute and convalescent COVID-19 samples. Sources were T cells, B-cell-depleted T cells, or PBMCs; the material itself was cDNA or gDNA.

The rearrangement links TRBV28 to TRBJ2-3, with 12 bases aligning to TRBD1. Sequences were obtained from peripheral blood. This clonotype originated in a man aged 25 to 40 with acute or convalescent COVID-19. CDR3 bases: TGTGCCAGCAGTACTCCGGGACAGGGGGCATCAGATACGCAGTATTTT. This encodes CASSTPGQGASDTQYF. Together with reference TRBV28 and TRBJ2-3, the CDR3 gives the full variable domain: DVKVTQSSRYLVKRTGEKVFLECVQDMDHENMFWYRQDPGLGLRLIYFSYDVKMKEKGDIPEGYSVSREKKERFSLILESASTNQTSMYLCASSTPGQGASDTQYFGPGTRLTVL.